The following is a TCR beta chain sequence with its context. Its antigen is currently unknown. This sample is part of a study of shared clonotypes between healthy human individuals. Study-level results: When naive CD4 clonotypes were compared across a handful of donors, about 4.8% were shared.

There are 11 residues in the CDR3. Germline V gene lookup returns CDR1 SQVTM and CDR2 ANQGSEA. V dropped 4 bases and J dropped 10; count of bases not matched to a gene: 5. Profiled with immunoSEQ multiplex PCR; TCRdb holds only in-frame clones, not every one. The sample has approximately 2,000,000 clones, about 94% seen once. Naive CD8 cells were CD45RO-negative, positively selected for CCR7, excluding terminally differentiated effector memory CD45RA+ cells. The rearrangement joins TRBV29-1 to TRBJ2-3; 7 bases map to TRBD1. Input material: naive CD8+ T cells from PBMCs. This TCR derives from a man younger than 35 in good health. Some clones in this sample may be carry-over from other donors' samples. The CDR3 nucleotides are TGCAGCGTTGTTCGACAGGGAGCGCAGTATTTT. Protein: CSVVRQGAQYF.